Described below is a single T cell receptor beta chain sequence and its context. This sample was taken from a study of blood T cell repertoires in COVID-19. The table came from immunoSEQ multiplex PCR; TCRdb's copy has only in-frame clones and leaves some out. The sample includes around 240,000 clones, 80% to 90% seen only once; the top ten take 0.87%. Sequenced material: PBMCs or T cells enriched from blood (not recorded which). The receptor was isolated from a man aged 50-59 years who had been exposed to COVID-19.

This CDR3 is CASSLAGPIAGGPREQYV. CDR3 DNA: TGTGCCAGCAGTTTAGCAGGCCCCATAGCGGGAGGGCCAAGGGAGCAGTACGTC. This chain uses TRBV28 with TRBJ2-7; 11 bases match TRBD2. The CDR3 covers 18 residues. Germline V gives CDR1 MDHEN, CDR2 SYDVKM. With V trimmed by 2 bases and J by 7 bases, 16 bases remained unmatched.